This TCR beta chain comes out of a study of blood T cell repertoires in COVID-19. The wider study: Acute and convalescent COVID-19 specimens originated in the United States, Italy and Spain. PBMCs, B-cell-depleted T cells, or T cells were the source of the cDNA or gDNA that made up the material.

In the authors' methods: The authors estimated nucleated cell counts from reference gene primer amplification. Measured with immunoSEQ multiplex PCR; TCRdb has only the in-frame clones, and not every one. That table supplies the V and J calls and clone size; D and trimming were determined from the DNA. The data hold 55,000 to 75,000 clones, with around 83% observed a single time. This TCR derives from a human donor in a cohort sampled during active COVID-19. The sequencing sample was made of peripheral blood.

The CDR3 sequence: CASSFTSGKDTQYF. As DNA, the CDR3 is TGCGCCAGCAGCTTTACTAGCGGGAAGGATACGCAGTATTTT. The chain recombines TRBV5-1 with TRBJ2-3, with 10 bases that match TRBD2. The CDR3 is 14 amino acids. J gave up 6 bases and V 2 bases, and 3 bases lay outside the gene matches. Germline assignment: CDR1 SGHRS and CDR2 YFSETQ.